Shown below are 5 T cell receptor beta chains from a single sample sequenced in a study of T cells in Graves' hyperthyroidism and ophthalmopathy. RNA transcripts gave rise to amplified TCR beta CDR3 regions. A set of HTBI primers served as the primers for a first-round RT-PCR of the TCR CDR3. TCRdb redid the calling of the multiplex PCR reads with MiXCR, one entry per CDR3 protein. The sample consists of hundreds of thousands of distinct CDR3 sequences, about two fifths of them appearing once. The specimen was blood. The receptors derive from a young man with Graves' hyperthyroidism.

Comment on this clonotype: A much larger clone lies a single base off, so this may be a read error. The V call is TRBV19, the J call TRBJ2-5; D may be TRBD1 (5 bases). CDR1 and CDR2 from the germline V gene are LNHDA and SQIVND (reference sequence). The CDR3 has 12 amino acids. The CDR3 loop reads CASPTDQGTQYF. Here the CDR3 DNA reads TGTGCCAGCCCGACAGACCAAGGGACCCAGTACTTC.

The V call is TRBV5-8, the J call TRBJ1-4; 11 bases align to TRBD1. CDR1 is SGHTS and CDR2 is YDEGEE in the germline V gene. The CDR3 consists of 15 residues. V lost 4 bases, J lost 8 bases, and 7 bases stayed unmatched. Here the CDR3 reads CASSTSGTGGEKLFF. The CDR3 region has the DNA TGTGCCAGCAGCACCTCAGGGACAGGGGGGGAAAAACTGTTTTTT. Supplemented by reference TRBV5-8 and TRBJ1-4, the full variable domain reads EAGVTQSPTHLIKTRGQQATLRCSPISGHTSVYWYQQALGLGLQFLLWYDEGEERNRGNFPPRFSGRQFPNYSSELNVNALELEDSALYLCASSTSGTGGEKLFFGSGTQLSVL.

The table lists this clonotype with a few counts. The V call is TRBV7-9, the J call TRBJ2-2, with D uncertain. CDR1 is SEHNR, CDR2 FQNEAQ, per germline (reference sequence). Trimming took 4 bases from V and 0 from J, leaving 9 bases between them. CDR3 size: 15 residues. CDR3 nucleotides: TGTGCCAGCAGCTCCCCAGAGACGAACACCGGGGAGCTGTTTTTT. It encodes CASSSPETNTGELFF.

At least ten counts were recorded for this clonotype. This chain links TRBV7-2 with TRBJ1-6; 10 bases match TRBD1. The ends lost 6 bases at V and 9 bases at J; junction bases unmatched: 8. CDR1 SGHTA and CDR2 FQGNSA come from the germline V gene. This CDR3 contains 15 residues. The CDR3 spells CASRTGGGWGSPLHF. CDR3 DNA: TGTGCCAGCAGGACAGGGGGCGGGTGGGGTTCACCCCTCCACTTT. Complete variable domain (other parts from reference TRBV7-2 and TRBJ1-6): GAGVSQSPSNKVTEKGKDVELRCDPISGHTALYWYRQSLGQGLEFLIYFQGNSAPDKSGLPSDRFSAERTGGSVSTLTIQRTQQEDSAVYLCASRTGGGWGSPLHFGNGTRLTVT.

The rearrangement uses TRBV2 and TRBJ1-1; no clear D gene. V lost 4 bases to trimming and J lost 7 bases, with 10 bases between them. The CDR3 runs 12 residues. Per germline, CDR1 SNHLY and CDR2 FYNNEI. The DNA of the CDR3 is TGTGCCAGCAGTGCCTTGTATAGTGAAGCTTTCTTT. Protein product: CASSALYSEAFF. The entire variable domain, with the rest obtained from reference TRBV2 and TRBJ1-1, is as follows: EPEVTQTPSHQVTQMGQEVILRCVPISNHLYFYWYRQILGQKVEFLVSFYNNEISEKSEIFDDQFSVERPDGSNFTLKIRSTKLEDSAMYFCASSALYSEAFFGQGTRLTVV.